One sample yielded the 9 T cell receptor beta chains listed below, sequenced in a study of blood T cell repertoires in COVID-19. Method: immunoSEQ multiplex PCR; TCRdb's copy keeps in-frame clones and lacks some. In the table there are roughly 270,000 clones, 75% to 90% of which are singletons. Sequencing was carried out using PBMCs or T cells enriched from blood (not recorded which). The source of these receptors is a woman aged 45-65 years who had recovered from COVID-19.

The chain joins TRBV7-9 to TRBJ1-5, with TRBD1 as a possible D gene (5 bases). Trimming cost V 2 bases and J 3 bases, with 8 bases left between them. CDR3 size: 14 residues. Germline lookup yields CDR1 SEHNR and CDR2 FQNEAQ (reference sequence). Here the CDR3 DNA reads TGTGCCAGCAGCTTACAGGGATCCAATCAGCCCCAGCATTTT. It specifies CASSLQGSNQPQHF.

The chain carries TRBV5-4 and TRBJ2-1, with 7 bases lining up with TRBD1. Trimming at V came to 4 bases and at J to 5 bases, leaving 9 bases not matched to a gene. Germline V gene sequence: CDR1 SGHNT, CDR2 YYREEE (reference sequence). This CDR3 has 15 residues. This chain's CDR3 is CASSGGPGQHNEQFF. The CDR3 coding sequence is TGTGCCAGCAGCGGAGGTCCGGGACAGCACAATGAGCAGTTCTTC. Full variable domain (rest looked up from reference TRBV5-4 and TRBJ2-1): ETGVTQSPTHLIKTRGQQVTLRCSSQSGHNTVSWYQQALGQGPQFIFQYYREEENGRGNFPPRFSGLQFPNYSSELNVNALELDDSALYLCASSGGPGQHNEQFFGPGTRLTVL.

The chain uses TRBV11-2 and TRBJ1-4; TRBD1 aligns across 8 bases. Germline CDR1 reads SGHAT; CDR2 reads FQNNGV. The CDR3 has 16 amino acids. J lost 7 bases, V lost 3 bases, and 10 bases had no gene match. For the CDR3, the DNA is TGTGCCAGCAGCTTTTCCCGTGATACAGGGGGTGAAAAACTGTTTTTT. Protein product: CASSFSRDTGGEKLFF. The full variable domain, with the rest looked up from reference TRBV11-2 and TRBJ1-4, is EAGVAQSPRYKIIEKRQSVAFWCNPISGHATLYWYQQILGQGPKLLIQFQNNGVVDDSQLPKDRFSAERLKGVDSTLKIQPAKLEDSAVYLCASSFSRDTGGEKLFFGSGTQLSVL.

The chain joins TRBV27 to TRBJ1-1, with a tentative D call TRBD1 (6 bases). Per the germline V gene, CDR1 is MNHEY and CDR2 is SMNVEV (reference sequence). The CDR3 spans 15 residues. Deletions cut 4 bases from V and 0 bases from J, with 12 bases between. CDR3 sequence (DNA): TGTGCCAGCAGTTCCGCGGGGGGCATGAACACTGAAGCTTTCTTT. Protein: CASSSAGGMNTEAFF.

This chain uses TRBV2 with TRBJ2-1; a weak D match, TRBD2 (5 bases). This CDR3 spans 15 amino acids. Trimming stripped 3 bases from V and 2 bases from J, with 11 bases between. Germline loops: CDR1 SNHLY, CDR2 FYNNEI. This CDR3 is CASSDFRTPYNEQFF. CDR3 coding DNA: TGTGCCAGCAGTGATTTTAGGACTCCCTACAATGAGCAGTTCTTC.

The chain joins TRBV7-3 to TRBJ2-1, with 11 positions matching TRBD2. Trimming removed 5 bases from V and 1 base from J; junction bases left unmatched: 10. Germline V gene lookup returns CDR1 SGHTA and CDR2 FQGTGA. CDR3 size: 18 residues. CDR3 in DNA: TGTGCCAGCAGCCCCCAGACTAGCGGGGCCCTTTCCTACAATGAGCAGTTCTTC. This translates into CASSPQTSGALSYNEQFF.

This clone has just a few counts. CDR3 residues: CASSPRGRNQPQHF. DNA of the CDR3: TGTGCCAGCAGCCCCCGAGGGAGGAATCAGCCCCAGCATTTT. The chain carries TRBV7-8 and TRBJ1-5; D not resolved. The V end lost 5 bases, the J end lost 4 bases, and 12 bases lay between the germline ends. CDR1 is SGHVS and CDR2 is FQNEAQ in the germline V gene. This CDR3 is 14 amino acids long.

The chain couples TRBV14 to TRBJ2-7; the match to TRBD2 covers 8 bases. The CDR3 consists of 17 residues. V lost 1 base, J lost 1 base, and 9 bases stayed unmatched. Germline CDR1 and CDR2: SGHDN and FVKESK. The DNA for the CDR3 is TGTGCCAGCAGCCAAGGGGTGAATAGCGGGATTTCCTACGAGCAGTACTTC. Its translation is CASSQGVNSGISYEQYF.

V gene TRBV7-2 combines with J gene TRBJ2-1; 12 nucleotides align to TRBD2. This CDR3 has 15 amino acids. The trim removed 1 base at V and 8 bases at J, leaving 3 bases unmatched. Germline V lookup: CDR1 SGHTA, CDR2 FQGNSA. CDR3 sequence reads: CASSLGLAGVYEQFF. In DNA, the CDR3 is TGTGCCAGCAGCTTAGGACTAGCGGGAGTCTATGAGCAGTTCTTC. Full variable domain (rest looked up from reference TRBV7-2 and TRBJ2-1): GAGVSQSPSNKVTEKGKDVELRCDPISGHTALYWYRQSLGQGLEFLIYFQGNSAPDKSGLPSDRFSAERTGGSVSTLTIQRTQQEDSAVYLCASSLGLAGVYEQFFGPGTRLTVL.